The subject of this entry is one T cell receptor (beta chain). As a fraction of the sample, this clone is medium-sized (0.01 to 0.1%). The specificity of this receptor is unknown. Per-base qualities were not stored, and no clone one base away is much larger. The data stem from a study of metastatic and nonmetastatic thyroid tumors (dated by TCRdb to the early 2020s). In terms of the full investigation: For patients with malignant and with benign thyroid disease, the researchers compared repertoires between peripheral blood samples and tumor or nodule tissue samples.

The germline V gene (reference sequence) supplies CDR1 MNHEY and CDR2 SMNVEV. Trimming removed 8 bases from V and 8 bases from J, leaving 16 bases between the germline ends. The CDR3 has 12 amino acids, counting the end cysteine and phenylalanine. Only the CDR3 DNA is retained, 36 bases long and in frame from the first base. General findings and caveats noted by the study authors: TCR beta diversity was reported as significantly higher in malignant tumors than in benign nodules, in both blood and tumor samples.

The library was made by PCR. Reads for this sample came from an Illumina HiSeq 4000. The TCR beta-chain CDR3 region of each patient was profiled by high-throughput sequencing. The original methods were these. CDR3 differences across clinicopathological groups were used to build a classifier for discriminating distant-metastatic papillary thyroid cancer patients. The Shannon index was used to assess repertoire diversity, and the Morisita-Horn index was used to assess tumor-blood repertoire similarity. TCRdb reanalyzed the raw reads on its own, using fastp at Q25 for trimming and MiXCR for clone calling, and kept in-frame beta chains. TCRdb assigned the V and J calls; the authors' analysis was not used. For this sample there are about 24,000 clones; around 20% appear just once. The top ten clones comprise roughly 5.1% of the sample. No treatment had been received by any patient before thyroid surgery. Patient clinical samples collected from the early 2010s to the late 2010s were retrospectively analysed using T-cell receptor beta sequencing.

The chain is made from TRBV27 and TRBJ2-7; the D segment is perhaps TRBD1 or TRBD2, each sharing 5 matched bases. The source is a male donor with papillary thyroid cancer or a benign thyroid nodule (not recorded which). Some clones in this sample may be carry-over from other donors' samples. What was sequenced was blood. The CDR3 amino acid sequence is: CASSGTAAQQYF. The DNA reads TGTGCCAGCTCTGGGACGGCGGCTCAGCAGTACTTC.